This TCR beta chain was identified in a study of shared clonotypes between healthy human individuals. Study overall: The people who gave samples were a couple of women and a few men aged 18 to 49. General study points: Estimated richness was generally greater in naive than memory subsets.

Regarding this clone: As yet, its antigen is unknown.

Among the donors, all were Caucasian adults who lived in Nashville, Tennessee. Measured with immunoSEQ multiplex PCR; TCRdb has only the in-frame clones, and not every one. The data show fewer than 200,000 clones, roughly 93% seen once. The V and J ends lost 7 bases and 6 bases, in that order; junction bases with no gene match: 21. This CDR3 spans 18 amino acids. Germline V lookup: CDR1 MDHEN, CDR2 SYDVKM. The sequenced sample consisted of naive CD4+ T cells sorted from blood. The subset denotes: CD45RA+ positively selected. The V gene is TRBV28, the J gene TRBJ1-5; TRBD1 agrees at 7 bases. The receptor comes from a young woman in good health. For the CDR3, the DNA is TGTGCCAGCAATGGGGGGGGACAGCTAATTATGATGGGTCAGCCCCAGCATTTT. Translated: CASNGGGQLIMMGQPQHF.